Each of the 20 T cell receptor beta chains below was sequenced from the same sample in a study of shared clonotypes between healthy human individuals. Assay: immunoSEQ multiplex PCR; the TCRdb copy retains only in-frame clones and omits some. The sample has some 980,000 clones; 76% are singletons. The source material was memory CD4+ T cells sorted from blood. As for subset: CD45RA-negative fraction. These receptors were taken from a man aged 18-30 years in good health.

This chain connects TRBV5-6 to TRBJ1-5; D is unresolved. V lost 0 bases and J 6 bases, leaving 7 bases between the germline ends. Germline loops: CDR1 SGHDT, CDR2 YYEEEE. The CDR3 has 13 residues. CDR3 sequence reads: CASSLGRGQPQHF. DNA for the CDR3: TGTGCCAGCAGCTTGGGGCGGGGTCAGCCCCAGCATTTT.

The CDR3, as DNA: TGTGCCAGCTCACCAATTGGGGCTACCGAGCAGTACTTC. Translated: CASSPIGATEQYF. The rearrangement uses TRBV18 and TRBJ2-7, with D perhaps matching TRBD1 (5 bases). Germline V gene data show CDR1 as KGHSH and CDR2 as LQKENI. This CDR3 is built from 13 residues. Trimming took off 2 bases at V and 6 bases at J, with 11 bases between the two ends.

This chain links TRBV5-1 with TRBJ2-4; D gene unclear. Deletions cut 4 bases from V and 0 bases from J, with 14 bases between. The CDR3 extends over 16 amino acids. Germline CDR1 reads SGHRS; CDR2 reads YFSETQ. The CDR3, as DNA: TGCGCCAGCAGCCCGCCGGCCTCGACAGCCAAAAACATTCAGTACTTC. This sequence encodes CASSPPASTAKNIQYF.

The chain employs TRBV6-1 and TRBJ1-2, with D possibly being TRBD1 (6 bases). V dropped 4 bases and J dropped 8 bases, with 14 bases sitting between them. The CDR3 loop spans 13 amino acids. Germline V gives CDR1 MNHNS, CDR2 SASEGT. The CDR3 spells CASSGTDFMGYTF. The CDR3 DNA reads as TGTGCCAGCAGTGGGACAGACTTTATGGGCTACACCTTC.

This chain links TRBV20-1 with TRBJ2-4; no clear D. From germline, CDR1 is DFQATT and CDR2 SNEGSKA (reference sequence). V lost 6 bases and J lost 4, with 7 bases in between. This CDR3 spans 11 amino acids. DNA of the CDR3: TGCAGTGCCATCGGTAAAAACATTCAGTACTTC. Translation gives CSAIGKNIQYF.

The V call is TRBV4-3, the J call TRBJ1-6, with D unresolved. This CDR3 spans 17 amino acids. CDR1 is LGHNA, CDR2 YSLEER, per germline. V was clipped by 1 base and J by 0 bases, with 10 bases between them. The CDR3 reads CASSQGPESSYNSPLHF. As DNA, the CDR3 is TGCGCCAGCAGCCAAGGCCCTGAGAGCTCCTATAATTCACCCCTCCACTTT.

The gene calls are TRBV7-8 and TRBJ2-3, with D perhaps assigned TRBD1 or TRBD2 (5 bases each). Trimming pared 3 bases from V and 7 bases from J, leaving 14 bases between. The germline V gene has CDR1 SGHVS and CDR2 FQNEAQ. This CDR3 comprises 14 residues. The CDR3 region is CASSFAGTGYTQYF. CDR3 sequence (DNA): TGTGCCAGCAGCTTCGCCGGGACCGGCTATACGCAGTATTTT.

The rearrangement joins TRBV18 to TRBJ1-4; a possible D gene is TRBD1 (5 bases). Deletions cut 5 bases from V and 8 bases from J, with 21 bases between. The V gene's germline CDR1 is KGHSH and CDR2 LQKENI. This CDR3 comprises 16 residues. CDR3 coding DNA: TGTGCCAGCTCATCCGGAACGGGGGGATTCCGGGAAAAACTGTTTTTT. Translating it yields CASSSGTGGFREKLFF.

The chain combines TRBV28 with TRBJ1-2; no clear D. The V gene's germline CDR1 is MDHEN and CDR2 SYDVKM. CDR3 length equals 15 residues. Trimming shortened V by 4 bases and J by 2 bases, and 14 bases separated the two germline ends. CDR3 bases: TGTGCCAGCAGTTCGGAGGGCCGAGGGAACTATGGCTACACCTTC. Its protein is CASSSEGRGNYGYTF.

Only one count was recorded for this clone. The chain joins TRBV28 to TRBJ2-5; the match to TRBD1 covers 7 bases. The length of the CDR3 is 13 residues. V lost 4 bases, J lost 5 bases, and 4 bases stayed unmatched. Germline CDR1 reads MDHEN; CDR2 reads SYDVKM. The CDR3 coding sequence is TGTGCCAGCAGTTACAGGGGTAGGGAGACCCAGTACTTC. It yields the protein CASSYRGRETQYF.

The chain uses TRBV29-1 and TRBJ1-1, with unresolved D. The V gene lost 7 bases and the J gene lost 8 bases, with 14 bases spanning the gap. The CDR3 sequence is 11 residues long. Germline CDR1 and CDR2: SQVTM and ANQGSEA. CDR3 loop: CSGGHNFEAFF. The CDR3 DNA reads as TGCAGCGGCGGTCACAATTTCGAAGCTTTCTTT.

In this sample, this clone turned up a few times. The rearrangement joins TRBV6-1 to TRBJ2-7; D gene unclear. The V gene's germline CDR1 is MNHNS and CDR2 SASEGT. The CDR3 spans 15 residues. V was cut by 3 bases and J by 5 bases, with 17 bases left in between. As DNA, the CDR3 is TGTGCCAGCAGTGAGGCTTTTGGGTATTGGGACGAGCAGTACTTC. Residues: CASSEAFGYWDEQYF.

The chain combines TRBV5-6 with TRBJ1-2; D unclear. V lost 7 bases, J lost 1 base, and 14 bases lay in between. The CDR3 is 14 amino acids. Looked up from germline, CDR1 is SGHDT and CDR2 is YYEEEE. The CDR3 spells CASLAGPLNYGYTF. In DNA, the CDR3 is TGTGCCAGCCTAGCGGGCCCCCTTAACTATGGCTACACCTTC.

The chain links TRBV4-3 to TRBJ2-3; D not certain. CDR1 and CDR2 from the germline V gene are LGHNA and YSLEER. The CDR3 contains 15 residues. Trimming left V 1 base short and J 3 bases short, with 11 bases between. The CDR3 DNA follows: TGCGCCAGCAGCCAAGGGGTGTTAGGGACAGATACGCAGTATTTT. Amino acid sequence: CASSQGVLGTDTQYF.

The CDR3 DNA follows: TGCGCCAGCAGCTCATCAACCGCCTCTGGAAACACCATATATTTT. Translation: CASSSSTASGNTIYF. The chain joins TRBV5-1 to TRBJ1-3; D remains unclear. Germline CDR1 and CDR2: SGHRS and YFSETQ. The CDR3 has 15 amino acids. Trimming left V 3 bases short and J 0 bases short, with 10 bases between.

To note about this clone: Other DNA sequences in this sample translate to the same CDR3. The rearrangement joins TRBV9 to TRBJ1-6, with TRBD1 identical over 8 bases. CDR3 length: 15 residues. Trimming took 4 bases from V and 3 from J; bases not matched to a gene: 3. Germline V gene sequence: CDR1 SGDLS, CDR2 YYNGEE. In nucleotides, the CDR3 is TGTGCCAGCAGCCCCGGACAGGGCTATAATTCACCCCTCCACTTT. Protein sequence: CASSPGQGYNSPLHF.

The V gene is TRBV4-2, the J gene TRBJ2-1; 7 bases map to TRBD1. The CDR3 sequence is 15 residues long. J gave up 4 bases and V 0 bases, and 3 bases lay outside the gene matches. CDR1 is LGHNA and CDR2 is YNFKEQ in the germline V gene. The CDR3 DNA reads TGTGCCAGCAGCCAAGATGGGACAGTTTACAATGAGCAGTTCTTC. It yields the protein CASSQDGTVYNEQFF.

This chain uses TRBV6-5 with TRBJ2-5; TRBD2 is a possible D gene (5 bases). CDR3 length equals 15 residues. Germline V gives CDR1 MNHEY, CDR2 SVGAGI. V shed 5 bases and J shed 0 bases, with 13 bases lying between them. This chain's CDR3 is CASSAGSSYQETQYF. In DNA, the CDR3 is TGTGCCAGCAGTGCGGGCAGTTCGTACCAAGAGACCCAGTACTTC.

As to this clone: Other DNA sequences in the sample encode the same CDR3. The chain couples TRBV11-2 to TRBJ2-5; TRBD1 might be the D (5 bases). The CDR3 sequence is 12 residues long. The V and J ends lost 5 bases and 5 bases respectively, with 9 bases between them. Germline assignment: CDR1 SGHAT and CDR2 FQNNGV. CDR3 protein: CASSPQGETQYF. CDR3 nucleotides: TGTGCCAGCAGCCCTCAGGGCGAGACCCAGTACTTC. The entire variable domain, with the rest obtained from reference TRBV11-2 and TRBJ2-5, is as follows: EAGVAQSPRYKIIEKRQSVAFWCNPISGHATLYWYQQILGQGPKLLIQFQNNGVVDDSQLPKDRFSAERLKGVDSTLKIQPAKLEDSAVYLCASSPQGETQYFGPGTRLLVL.

This clone was counted a few times. V is TRBV18 and J is TRBJ1-2; maybe TRBD1 (6 bases). Trimming cost V 0 bases and J 8 bases, with 16 bases left between them. The CDR3 has 15 amino acids. CDR1 is KGHSH, CDR2 LQKENI, per germline. CDR3: CASSPPSGRGGGYTF. The CDR3 DNA sequence: TGTGCCAGCTCACCACCCTCGGGCAGGGGAGGCGGCTACACCTTC. Combining the CDR3 with reference TRBV18 and TRBJ1-2 gives the whole variable domain NAGVMQNPRHLVRRRGQEARLRCSPMKGHSHVYWYRQLPEEGLKFMVYLQKENIIDESGMPKERFSAEFPKEGPSILRIQQVVRGDSAAYFCASSPPSGRGGGYTFGSGTRLTVV.